The following is a TCR beta chain sequence with its context. Antigen: not known. Libraries were prepared by immunoSEQ multiplex PCR; TCRdb keeps only in-frame clonotypes and omits some of them. The table lists about 2 million clones, roughly 94% of them singletons. These data come from a study of shared clonotypes between healthy human individuals. The V gene's germline CDR1 is SNHLY and CDR2 FYNNEI. After removal of 5 bases from V and 4 bases from J, the junction contained 6 bases not matched to a gene. The length of the CDR3 is 15 residues. Findings and limits, study-wide: Owing to a small donor count, the genetic and exposure-history diversity represented was limited. Memory subsets generally showed lower estimated richness than naive subsets.

In the naive CD8 group, cells lacked CD45RO and were positively selected for CCR7, so terminally differentiated effector memory CD45RA+ cells were left out. This clonotype was obtained from a man younger than 35 in good health. The J gene is TRBJ2-2, the V gene TRBV2; 8 bases line up with TRBD2. Sequenced sample: naive CD8+ T cells sorted from blood. CDR3 sequence: CASSFGGGITGELFF. The DNA of the CDR3 is TGTGCCAGCAGTTTTGGCGGGGGGATCACCGGGGAGCTGTTTTTT.